This is a list of T cell receptor beta chains from one sample in a study of blood T cell repertoires in COVID-19. Generated by immunoSEQ multiplex PCR, the TCRdb table keeps only in-frame clones and is missing some. The profile covers about 220,000 clones, with just under 85% appearing a single time and approximately 15% taken by the ten largest. Sequenced sample: PBMCs or T cells enriched from blood (not recorded which). The receptors originated from a man aged 40-55 years who had recovered from COVID-19. CDR3s include the opening cysteine and the closing phenylalanine or tryptophan. The order of the fields is J gene, clone size, V gene, D gene, CDR3 protein, CDR3 DNA. A D gene is named only where the DNA matches it firmly. Expanded clones are given a class, and other clones once, few, many or no size at all.

j_call: TRBJ1-1
clone_size: -
v_call: TRBV28
d_call: -
cdr3_aa: CASSLTREAFF
cdr3_nt: TGTGCCAGCAGTTTAACCAGGGAAGCTTTCTTT

j_call: TRBJ1-5
clone_size: -
v_call: TRBV4-2
d_call: -
cdr3_aa: CASSPRQDINQPQHF
cdr3_nt: TGTGCCAGCAGCCCCAGACAGGACATCAATCAGCCCCAGCATTTT

j_call: TRBJ1-6
clone_size: -
v_call: TRBV9
d_call: -
cdr3_aa: CASSAGEGAYNSPLHF
cdr3_nt: TGTGCCAGCAGCGCAGGGGAGGGAGCCTATAATTCACCCCTCCACTTT

j_call: TRBJ2-3
clone_size: -
v_call: TRBV7-9
d_call: -
cdr3_aa: CASSHGSTDTQYF
cdr3_nt: TGTGCCAGCAGCCACGGGAGCACAGATACGCAGTATTTT

j_call: TRBJ2-7
clone_size: -
v_call: TRBV7-8
d_call: TRBD2
cdr3_aa: CASSFGSGKYEQYF
cdr3_nt: TGTGCCAGCAGCTTTGGTAGCGGGAAATACGAGCAGTACTTC

j_call: TRBJ2-7
clone_size: once
v_call: TRBV28
d_call: TRBD1
cdr3_aa: CASSDHRGLGEQYF
cdr3_nt: TGTGCCAGCAGTGATCACAGGGGGCTCGGCGAGCAGTACTTC

j_call: TRBJ2-1
clone_size: -
v_call: TRBV19
d_call: -
cdr3_aa: CASSSLRVSGDEQFF
cdr3_nt: TGTGCCAGTAGTTCCCTCCGGGTCTCGGGGGATGAGCAGTTCTTC

j_call: TRBJ2-7
clone_size: -
v_call: TRBV19
d_call: TRBD1
cdr3_aa: CASRTGQGTKYF
cdr3_nt: TGTGCCAGTAGAACCGGACAGGGGACCAAGTACTTC

j_call: TRBJ1-3
clone_size: -
v_call: TRBV10-3
d_call: -
cdr3_aa: CAISASFGNTIYF
cdr3_nt: TGTGCCATCAGTGCCTCTTTTGGAAACACCATATATTTT

j_call: TRBJ1-1
clone_size: -
v_call: TRBV5-1
d_call: -
cdr3_aa: CASSLAGTMNTEAFF
cdr3_nt: TGCGCCAGCAGCTTAGCGGGAACCATGAACACTGAAGCTTTCTTT

j_call: TRBJ1-2
clone_size: -
v_call: TRBV6-5
d_call: -
cdr3_aa: CASSYALGKGNGYTF
cdr3_nt: TGTGCCAGCAGTTACGCTCTGGGGAAGGGGAATGGCTACACCTTC

j_call: TRBJ1-6
clone_size: once
v_call: TRBV25-1
d_call: TRBD1
cdr3_aa: CASRATGGGSPLHF
cdr3_nt: TGTGCCAGCAGGGCCACAGGGGGTGGTTCACCCCTCCACTTT

j_call: TRBJ1-2
clone_size: -
v_call: TRBV27
d_call: TRBD1
cdr3_aa: CASSPRTGGDYGYTF
cdr3_nt: TGTGCCAGCAGTCCGCGGACAGGGGGGGACTATGGCTACACCTTC

j_call: TRBJ1-5
clone_size: once
v_call: TRBV7-8
d_call: -
cdr3_aa: CASSDETDQPQHF
cdr3_nt: TGTGCCAGCAGCGACGAGACAGATCAGCCCCAGCATTTT

j_call: TRBJ1-2
clone_size: -
v_call: TRBV2
d_call: TRBD1
cdr3_aa: CASSEVRDRDGYTF
cdr3_nt: TGTGCCAGCAGTGAAGTACGGGACAGGGATGGCTACACCTTC

j_call: TRBJ1-6
clone_size: -
v_call: TRBV25-1
d_call: TRBD1
cdr3_aa: CASSVTGPSSSYNSPLHF
cdr3_nt: TGTGCCAGCAGTGTGACAGGGCCCAGTAGCTCCTATAATTCACCCCTCCACTTT